This T cell receptor (beta chain) was observed in a study of early stage breast cancer tumors. Background on the study: About 80% of the 16 invasive tumors were ER+, PR+ and HER2-. Study results and limitations: Unsorted bulk genomic DNA sequencing lacked pairing and functional marker data. In most of the 16 patients, blood comparison separated tumor from normal breast.

Each sample had two DNA replicates, roughly 0.48 ug blood or around 1.4 ug tissue. Libraries were prepared by immunoSEQ multiplex PCR; TCRdb keeps only in-frame clonotypes and omits some of them. The table lists about 50,000 clones, about three quarters of them singletons. As regards this clone: Its antigen is currently unknown.

The germline gives CDR1 SGHAT, CDR2 FQNNGV. This CDR3 has 16 amino acids. The V end was cut by 6 bases, the J end by 5 bases, with 19 bases between. The V call is TRBV11-2, the J call TRBJ2-2; no definite D call. This TCR was sampled from a person aged 30 to 40 with breast cancer. Sequencing used blood. CDR3 loop: CASSRGPDLTTGELFF. The CDR3 nucleotides read TGTGCCAGCAGTCGTGGGCCAGATCTAACGACCGGGGAGCTGTTTTTT.